Below, 10 T cell receptor beta chains from the same sample are listed, as sequenced in a study of T cell responses to AZD1222 COVID-19 vaccine. Method: immunoSEQ multiplex PCR; TCRdb's copy keeps in-frame clones and lacks some. The sample records about 120,000 clones, 80% to 90% being singletons. This sample comprised peripheral blood, obtained on day 0 of AZD1222 vaccination. The receptors come from an adult in good health.

The chain carries TRBV7-2 and TRBJ2-1, with unresolved D. Per germline, CDR1 SGHTA and CDR2 FQGNSA. The length of the CDR3 is 15 residues. V shed 5 bases and J shed 5 bases, with 16 bases lying between them. CDR3: CASSPWIGRDNEQFF. DNA for the CDR3: TGTGCCAGCAGCCCCTGGATTGGGCGTGACAATGAGCAGTTCTTC.

The V call is TRBV2, the J call TRBJ2-7, with a weak D call TRBD2 (6 bases). The CDR3 sequence is 12 residues long. The V gene's germline CDR1 is SNHLY and CDR2 FYNNEI. V lost 8 bases and J lost 0, with 8 bases in between. The CDR3 spells CASRESSYEQYF. For the CDR3, the DNA is TGTGCCAGCCGGGAGAGCTCCTACGAGCAGTACTTC.

V is TRBV7-2 and J is TRBJ1-1; 8 bases match TRBD1. This CDR3 comprises 15 residues. V was clipped by 2 bases and J by 1 base; unmatched bases: 3. CDR1 is SGHTA, CDR2 FQGNSA, per germline. The CDR3 sequence is CASSLQGAWNTEAFF. The CDR3 nucleotides read TGTGCCAGCAGCTTACAGGGGGCATGGAACACTGAAGCTTTCTTT.

The rearrangement uses TRBV18 and TRBJ1-1; D may be TRBD1 (6 bases). Germline loops: CDR1 KGHSH, CDR2 LQKENI. The germline V and J ends were trimmed by 1 base and 4 bases, with 10 bases remaining between them. This CDR3 is 14 amino acids long. CDR3 protein: CASSPLEGGTEAFF. Here the CDR3 DNA reads TGTGCCAGCTCACCACTCGAGGGGGGCACTGAAGCTTTCTTT.

The CDR3 DNA is TGTGCCAGCAGCCGGTACCCCCAGGGACAAGAGACCCAGTACTTC. This gives the protein CASSRYPQGQETQYF. The chain uses TRBV9 and TRBJ2-5, with D perhaps TRBD1 (5 bases). There are 15 residues in the CDR3. The V end was cut by 4 bases, the J end by 2 bases, with 15 bases between. CDR1 and CDR2 from the germline V gene are SGDLS and YYNGEE.

The genes are TRBV28 and TRBJ1-5, with a tentative D call TRBD1 (5 bases). The V end was cut by 4 bases, the J end by 1 base, with 14 bases between. CDR3 length: 16 amino acids. Germline values: CDR1 MDHEN, CDR2 SYDVKM. CDR3 nucleotides: TGTGCCAGCAGTTGGTTGAGACAGCTGAGCAATCAGCCCCAGCATTTT. Protein: CASSWLRQLSNQPQHF. Complete variable domain (other parts from reference TRBV28 and TRBJ1-5): DVKVTQSSRYLVKRTGEKVFLECVQDMDHENMFWYRQDPGLGLRLIYFSYDVKMKEKGDIPEGYSVSREKKERFSLILESASTNQTSMYLCASSWLRQLSNQPQHFGDGTRLSIL.

The chain carries TRBV3-1 (or the pseudogene TRBV3-2) and TRBJ2-7; 9 bases match TRBD2. This CDR3 is built from 15 residues. Germline trimming cut 4 bases from V and 0 bases from J; bases unmatched to any gene: 4. Germline CDR1 LGHDT, CDR2 YNNKEL (reference sequence). CDR3: CASSRRLADSYEQYF. In DNA form, the CDR3 reads TGTGCCAGCAGCCGTAGACTAGCGGACTCCTACGAGCAGTACTTC.

The rearrangement joins TRBV3-1 (or the pseudogene TRBV3-2) to TRBJ2-2, with 9 bases matching TRBD1. V was pared by 2 bases and J by 6 bases, with 10 bases of the junction left unmatched. Germline V gives CDR1 LGHDT, CDR2 YNNKEL (reference sequence). The CDR3 covers 17 residues. The CDR3 loop is CASSQNGQGPSAGELFF. The DNA of the CDR3 is TGTGCCAGCAGCCAAAACGGACAGGGGCCGTCCGCCGGGGAGCTGTTTTTT.

The chain recombines TRBV6-4 with TRBJ2-1; D remains ambiguous. Germline V gives CDR1 MRHNA, CDR2 SNTAGT. The CDR3 consists of 12 residues. V dropped 8 bases and J dropped 8 bases, with 13 bases sitting between them. The CDR3 coding sequence is TGTGCCAGCCCGATTCGTAGGGATGAGCAGTTCTTC. Its translation is CASPIRRDEQFF.

The chain uses TRBV27 and TRBJ2-7; possibly TRBD1 or TRBD2 for D (5 bases each). Germline lookup yields CDR1 MNHEY and CDR2 SMNVEV (reference sequence). Trimming pared 8 bases from V and 8 bases from J, leaving 19 bases between. The CDR3 sequence is 13 residues long. Written as DNA, the CDR3 is TGTGCCAGCGCTGGGGGAACAGGCCGTAAGCAGTACTTC. Translating gives CASAGGTGRKQYF.